This T cell receptor beta chain was sequenced in a study of T cells after yellow fever vaccination. Study-wide context: SMART-Seq v4 Ultra Low Input served to prepare low-cell-number fractions. Findings and limits, study-wide: The booster response re-showed most primary clones: approximately 97% CD4, over 80% CD8. On re-exposure, the response was weaker but peaked faster, at day 5 versus 15.

5'RACE template switching produced TCR cDNA carrying a universal primer site and UMIs. TCRdb processed the 5' RACE reads anew with MiXCR; each CDR3 protein has one entry. Of around 180,000 distinct CDR3 sequences in the sample, approximately 6.2% were seen once. This clonotype was picked up a small number of times. The antigen is undetermined. CDR3 length: 15 residues. Trimming took 3 bases from V and 6 from J, leaving 17 bases between them. Germline lookup yields CDR1 WSHSY and CDR2 SAAADI. The chain couples TRBV10-2 to TRBJ1-2; D not resolved. The clonotype was recovered from a man younger than 35 who received the YFV17D yellow fever vaccine. The sequencing used CD4+ T cells sorted from PBMCs, collected on the day of the first yellow fever vaccination. The CDR3 region is CASSDSVGRKNGYTF. CDR3 nucleotide sequence: TGCGCCAGCAGTGACTCCGTCGGACGGAAAAATGGCTACACCTTC.